The 10 T cell receptor beta chains below come from one sample, sequenced in a study of T-cell reconstitution after alpha-beta-depleted transplantation in children. Unique molecular identifiers were built into the TCRbeta library. Each CDR3 protein gets one entry after TCRdb re-called the PCR reads with MiXCR. This table holds some 590,000 distinct CDR3 sequences, approximately 10% found once. The sample in question was PBMCs from the stem cell graft donor, obtained from the stem cell graft. The origin of the receptors is a human donor who donated a stem cell graft to a child with acute myeloid leukemia.

J is TRBJ2-1 and V is TRBV7-2; TRBD2 matches at 7 bases. Germline V gene data show CDR1 as SGHTA and CDR2 as FQGNSA. The CDR3 is 16 residues long. The V and J ends lost 5 bases and 10 bases, in that order; junction bases with no gene match: 17. The CDR3 here is CASSQDSGRRTEEQFF. The CDR3 nucleotides read TGTGCCAGCAGCCAGGATAGCGGGCGACGGACGGAGGAGCAGTTCTTC.

The sample holds a few counts of this clonotype. J is TRBJ2-1 and V is TRBV30; 12 bases agree with TRBD2. V lost 1 base to trimming and J lost 9 bases; unmatched junction nucleotides: 4. The V gene's germline CDR1 is GTSNPN and CDR2 SVGIG (reference sequence). This CDR3 has 14 residues. The CDR3 spells CAWSGLAGEGEQFF. The CDR3, as DNA: TGTGCCTGGAGTGGACTAGCGGGAGAGGGTGAGCAGTTCTTC.

The V and J genes are TRBV6-2 or TRBV6-3 and TRBJ2-3, with TRBD1 identical over 8 bases. This CDR3 region has 17 residues. V gave up 0 bases and J gave up 2 bases; unmatched junction bases: 7. Germline CDR1 MNHEY, CDR2 SVGEGT. CDR3 loop: CASSYSGTGRTTDTQYF. CDR3 coding DNA: TGTGCCAGCAGTTACTCGGGGACAGGACGTACCACAGATACGCAGTATTTT.

The rearrangement joins TRBV29-1 to TRBJ1-6; no clear D gene. CDR1 is SQVTM, CDR2 ANQGSEA, per germline. The CDR3 runs 14 residues. V dropped 5 bases and J dropped 9 bases, with 17 bases sitting between them. The CDR3 region has the DNA TGCAGCGTTCGAGACACTCCGGCCGGTTCACCCCTCCACTTT. This encodes CSVRDTPAGSPLHF.

This clonotype has more than one count but fewer than ten. The chain employs TRBV20-1 and TRBJ1-2, with D perhaps matching TRBD1 (6 bases). CDR3 length equals 16 residues. Germline CDR1 DFQATT, CDR2 SNEGSKA (reference sequence). The CDR3, as DNA: TGCAGGAGCCTCGATCTAGGGGGGCGATTGGACTATGGCTACACCTTC. It translates to CRSLDLGGRLDYGYTF.

This clonotype was counted only a few times. The chain recombines TRBV7-3 with TRBJ2-7; weak D call: TRBD2 (5 bases). The CDR3 runs to 13 residues. Germline V CDR1 and CDR2: SGHTA, FQGTGA. The V and J ends lost 1 base and 6 bases respectively, with 10 bases between them. The CDR3 DNA is TGTGCCAGCAGCTTAAAGGCTAGCACCGAGCAGTACTTC. Translating gives CASSLKASTEQYF.

This clonotype was seen a few times. The chain recombines TRBV20-1 with TRBJ1-2; 7 nucleotides line up with TRBD1. Germline V gene sequence: CDR1 DFQATT, CDR2 SNEGSKA (reference sequence). The CDR3 is 14 amino acids. J lost 10 bases, V lost 3 bases, and 14 bases had no gene match. The CDR3: CSAREGQVLQDYTF. The DNA of the CDR3 is TGCAGTGCTAGGGAAGGACAGGTCCTTCAGGACTACACCTTC.

The chain links TRBV7-9 to TRBJ2-4; D unresolved. The CDR3 is 17 amino acids. CDR1 and CDR2 from the germline V gene are SEHNR and FQNEAQ (reference sequence). V was shortened by 3 bases and J by 0 bases, with 15 bases between the two germline ends. The DNA of the CDR3 is TGTGCCAGCAGCTTGTTGTCTCCCTCGGTAGCCAAAAACATTCAGTACTTC. Translation gives CASSLLSPSVAKNIQYF. Based on the CDR3 plus reference TRBV7-9 and TRBJ2-4, the full variable domain is DTGVSQNPRHKITKRGQNVTFRCDPISEHNRLYWYRQTLGQGPEFLTYFQNEAQLEKSRLLSDRFSAERPKGSFSTLEIQRTEQGDSAMYLCASSLLSPSVAKNIQYFGAGTRLSVL.

This rearrangement joins TRBV20-1 to TRBJ2-2; TRBD2 matches 9 bases. J lost 4 bases, V lost 3 bases, and 6 bases had no gene match. Germline CDR1 DFQATT, CDR2 SNEGSKA (reference sequence). This CDR3 spans 15 amino acids. The CDR3 DNA reads TGCAGTGCTAGCCGCACTAGCGGGCCCACCGGGGAGCTGTTTTTT. This encodes CSASRTSGPTGELFF.

This clonotype has a count of ten or more. This chain joins TRBV6-5 and TRBJ2-1; 12 nucleotides align to TRBD2. CDR1 and CDR2 from the germline V gene are MNHEY and SVGAGI. The CDR3 runs 15 residues. V shed 6 bases and J 7 bases; nucleotides not matched to a gene: 7. The CDR3 spells CASSRLAGVDNEQFF. In DNA, the CDR3 is TGTGCCAGCAGCAGACTAGCGGGAGTGGATAATGAGCAGTTCTTC.